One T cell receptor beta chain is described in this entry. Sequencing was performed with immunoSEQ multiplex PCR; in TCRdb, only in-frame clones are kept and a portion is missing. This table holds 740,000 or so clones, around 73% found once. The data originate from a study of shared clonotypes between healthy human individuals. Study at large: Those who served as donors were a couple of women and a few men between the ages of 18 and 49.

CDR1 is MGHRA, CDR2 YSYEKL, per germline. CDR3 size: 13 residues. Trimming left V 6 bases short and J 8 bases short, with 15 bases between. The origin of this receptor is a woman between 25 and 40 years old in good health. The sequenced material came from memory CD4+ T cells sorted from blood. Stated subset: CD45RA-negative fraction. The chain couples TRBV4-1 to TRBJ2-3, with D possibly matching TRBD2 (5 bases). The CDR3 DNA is TGCGCCAGCAGTCACGCCGGACTGGGTACGCAGTATTTT. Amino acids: CASSHAGLGTQYF.